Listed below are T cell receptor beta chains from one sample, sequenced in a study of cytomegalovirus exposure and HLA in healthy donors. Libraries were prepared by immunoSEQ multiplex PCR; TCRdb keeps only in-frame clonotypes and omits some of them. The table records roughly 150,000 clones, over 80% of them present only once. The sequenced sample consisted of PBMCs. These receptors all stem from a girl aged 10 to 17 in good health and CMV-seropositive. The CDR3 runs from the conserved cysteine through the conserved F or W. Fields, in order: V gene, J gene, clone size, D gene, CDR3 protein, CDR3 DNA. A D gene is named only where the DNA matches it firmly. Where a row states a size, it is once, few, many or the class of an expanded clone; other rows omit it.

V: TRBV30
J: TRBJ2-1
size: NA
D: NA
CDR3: CAWSVLLGGYNEQFF
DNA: TGTGCCTGGAGTGTACTATTGGGGGGATACAATGAGCAGTTCTTC

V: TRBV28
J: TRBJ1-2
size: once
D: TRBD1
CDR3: CASRHLGQGQIANYGYTF
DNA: TGTGCCAGCAGACATCTTGGACAGGGACAGATCGCTAACTATGGCTACACCTTC

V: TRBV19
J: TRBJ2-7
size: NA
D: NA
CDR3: CASSGVYEQYF
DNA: TGTGCCAGTAGTGGAGTCTACGAGCAGTACTTC

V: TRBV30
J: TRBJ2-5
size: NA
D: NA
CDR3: CAWSVIRTETQYF
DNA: TGTGCCTGGAGTGTAATTAGAACGGAGACCCAGTACTTC

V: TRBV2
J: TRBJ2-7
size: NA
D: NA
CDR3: CASSEAGYEQYF
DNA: TGTGCCAGCAGTGAGGCGGGCTACGAGCAGTACTTC

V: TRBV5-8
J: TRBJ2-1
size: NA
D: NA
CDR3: CASSLDPRPGEQFF
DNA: TGTGCCAGCAGCTTGGACCCCCGCCCAGGTGAGCAGTTCTTC

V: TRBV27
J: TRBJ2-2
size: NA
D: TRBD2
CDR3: CASSTGGITGELFF
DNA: TGTGCCAGCAGCACGGGGGGGATCACCGGGGAGCTGTTTTTT

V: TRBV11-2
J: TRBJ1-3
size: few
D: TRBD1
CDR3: CASSLRQGTSGNTIYF
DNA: TGTGCCAGCAGCCTCAGACAGGGGACCTCTGGAAACACCATATATTTT

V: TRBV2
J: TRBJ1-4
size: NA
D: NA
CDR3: CASSGGEDNEKLFF
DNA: TGTGCCAGCAGTGGAGGGGAGGATAATGAAAAACTGTTTTTT

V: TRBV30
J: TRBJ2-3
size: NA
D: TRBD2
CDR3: CAWSGGLAGVSDTQYF
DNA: TGTGCCTGGAGTGGGGGCCTAGCGGGAGTCTCAGATACGCAGTATTTT

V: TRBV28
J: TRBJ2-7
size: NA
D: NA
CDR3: CASSLHSSTYEQYF
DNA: TGTGCCAGCAGTTTACATTCCAGTACCTACGAGCAGTACTTC

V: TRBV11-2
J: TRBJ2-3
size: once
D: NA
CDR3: CASSLGYRDTQYF
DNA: TGTGCCAGCAGCTTAGGTTACAGAGATACGCAGTATTTT

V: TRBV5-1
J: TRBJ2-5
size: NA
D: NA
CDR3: CASSWLFGETQYF
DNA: TGCGCCAGCAGCTGGCTTTTTGGCGAGACCCAGTACTTC

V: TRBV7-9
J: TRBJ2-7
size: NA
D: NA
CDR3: CASSLRDDSYEQYF
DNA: TGTGCCAGCAGCTTGCGGGACGACTCCTACGAGCAGTACTTC

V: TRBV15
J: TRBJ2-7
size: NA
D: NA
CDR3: CATSRPDTYEQYF
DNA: TGTGCCACCAGCAGACCGGACACCTACGAGCAGTACTTC

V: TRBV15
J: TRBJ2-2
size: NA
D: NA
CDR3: CATSRDNPGDPFTGELFF
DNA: TGTGCCACCAGCAGAGATAATCCAGGTGATCCCTTCACCGGGGAGCTGTTTTTT

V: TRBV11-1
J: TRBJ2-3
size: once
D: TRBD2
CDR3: CASSLSTSGHGVDTQYF
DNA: TGTGCCAGCAGCTTATCCACTAGCGGCCACGGGGTGGATACGCAGTATTTT

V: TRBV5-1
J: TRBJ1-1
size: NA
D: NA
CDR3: CASSLTGRINTEAFF
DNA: TGCGCCAGCAGCTTGACAGGACGGATTAACACTGAAGCTTTCTTT